The sequence of this TCR beta chain was determined in a study of T cells in Graves' hyperthyroidism and ophthalmopathy. Study-level findings and limits: Model-based prediction identified ophthalmopathy a median approximately 6.2 months prior to its onset.

TCR beta CDR3 regions were amplified from RNA. The TCR CDR3 was amplified in a first-round RT-PCR using the HTBI primer set. MiXCR, applied by TCRdb to the multiplex PCR reads, yields one record per CDR3 protein. Of 150,000 to 200,000 distinct CDR3 sequences listed, approximately 17% were seen once; the top ten hold approximately 28%. The study based diagnoses on clinical symptoms, serum thyroxine and TRAb, thyroid ultrasound and orbital computed tomography. Out of about 10 ml of fresh peripheral blood came the PBMCs. A note on this clonotype: The antigen is not known. Being one base from a much bigger clone, this may be a read error.

Germline CDR1 SQVTM, CDR2 ANQGSEA. The CDR3 is 13 residues long. This TCR was recovered from a woman in her forties or fifties with Graves' hyperthyroidism. Sequenced sample: blood. V is TRBV29-1 and J is TRBJ2-3; TRBD1 is a possible D gene (5 bases). The DNA end is a closer match to TRBJ1-5, so the J assignment may be wrong. This CDR3 reads CSVETLDTDTQHF. CDR3 coding DNA: TGCAGCGTTGAAACCTTGGACACAGATACGCAGCATTTT.